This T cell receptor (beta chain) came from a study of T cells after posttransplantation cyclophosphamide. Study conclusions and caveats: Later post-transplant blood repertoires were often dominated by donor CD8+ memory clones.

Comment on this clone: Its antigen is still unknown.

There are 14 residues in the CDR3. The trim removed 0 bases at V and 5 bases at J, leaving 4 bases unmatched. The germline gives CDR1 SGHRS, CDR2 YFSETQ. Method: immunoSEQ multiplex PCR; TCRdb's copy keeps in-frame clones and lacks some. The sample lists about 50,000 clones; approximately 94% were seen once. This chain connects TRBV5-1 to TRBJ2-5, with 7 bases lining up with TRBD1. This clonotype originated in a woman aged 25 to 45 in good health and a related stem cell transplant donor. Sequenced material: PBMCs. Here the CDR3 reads CASSLGSGGETQYF. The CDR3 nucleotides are TGCGCCAGCAGCTTGGGTTCAGGGGGTGAGACCCAGTACTTC.